This T cell receptor (beta chain) was retrieved from a study of cytomegalovirus exposure and HLA in healthy donors. Overall study findings and caveats: The classifier reportedly diagnosed cytomegalovirus status with high sensitivity and specificity. TRBV6-2, TRBV6-3 and some other V segments were unresolvable in 87-base-pair reads. The listing of 150 to 200 TCR beta chains classed them as cytomegalovirus-associated.

Germline V lookup: CDR1 SEHNR, CDR2 FQNEAQ (reference sequence). Trimming took 1 base from V and 5 from J, leaving 5 bases between them. This CDR3 is 12 amino acids long. Vbeta (60) and Jbeta (13) primers were used in the PCR. As handled by the study authors: The authors later counted 70 million to 80 million unique TCR beta chains, approximately 12 million of them shared. Produced via immunoSEQ multiplex PCR; TCRdb's table is partial and in-frame only. V and J calls and clone size are given by that table; D and trimming were obtained from the DNA. This table holds some 120,000 clones, roughly four fifths found once. On this clone: Its matching antigen is unknown.

This receptor was identified in a male donor in good health and CMV-seropositive. The V gene is TRBV7-9, the J gene TRBJ1-1; D unresolved. Sequencing was carried out using PBMCs. CDR3 sequence reads: CASSLDFTEAFF. The CDR3 DNA reads as TGTGCCAGCAGCTTAGACTTTACTGAAGCTTTCTTT.